A single sample gave rise to the 29 T cell receptor beta chains below, sequenced in a study of circulating CD8 cells and anti-PD-1 response in melanoma (dated by TCRdb to about 2020). This sample was sequenced with a NextSeq 500. Starting from around 15 ng of total RNA, TCR libraries were made with the QIAseq Immune Repertoire RNA Library Kit, Human TCR Panel. TCRdb took the public reads, trimmed them with fastp at Q25, ran MiXCR for clone calling and kept in-frame beta chains. Each entry is one CDR3 protein sequence, shown with its most common DNA and genes. This sample holds approximately 820 distinct CDR3 sequences; about 5% were observed only once. 6.6% of the sample lies in the top ten. A BD FACSAria II cell sorter was used to sort four subsets, defined by PD-1 and/or TIGIT, from live CD3+CD8+TCRalphabeta+ cells. The specimen comprised CD8+ T cells from PBMCs, sampled at baseline or after one month of anti-PD-1 therapy (not recorded which). These receptors originate from a human donor with melanoma.

By proportion, this clonotype is medium-sized. This chain connects TRBV27 to TRBJ1-2; the match to TRBD1 covers 7 bases. The germline V gene encodes CDR1 MNHEY and CDR2 SMNVEV (reference sequence). V trimming: 5 bases; J trimming: 4 bases; junction bases outside the gene matches: 4. This CDR3 is built from 13 residues. CDR3 sequence (DNA): TGTGCCAGCAGTCCGGGACAGAGCTATGGCTACACCTTC. Translated, it gives CASSPGQSYGYTF.

This clonotype is medium-sized by share. The gene calls are TRBV3-1 and TRBJ2-1, with D perhaps TRBD2 (5 bases). CDR3 length equals 14 residues. The germline V gene has CDR1 LGHDT and CDR2 YNNKEL (reference sequence). Trimming removed 0 bases at V and 3 bases at J, with 6 bases between. The CDR3 protein is CASSQDEGYNEQFF. The CDR3 DNA follows: TGTGCCAGCAGCCAAGATGAGGGCTACAATGAGCAGTTCTTC.

The chain carries TRBV19 and TRBJ2-1; possibly TRBD2 for D (7 bases). Trimming shortened V by 3 bases and J by 7 bases, and 16 bases separated the two germline ends. Germline CDR1 is LNHDA and CDR2 is SQIVND (reference sequence). This CDR3 is 15 amino acids long. As DNA, the CDR3 is TGTGCCAGTAGTATTATGTCGGGGGGCTCAAATGAGCAGTTCTTC. Residues: CASSIMSGGSNEQFF.

This clonotype was counted a few times. This sequence joins TRBV19 and TRBJ1-5; maybe TRBD1 (6 bases). The CDR3 consists of 12 residues. In germline, CDR1 is LNHDA, CDR2 SQIVND (reference sequence). Deletions cut 8 bases from V and 3 bases from J, with 8 bases between. CDR3 sequence: CASWGLNQPQHF. In DNA, the CDR3 is TGTGCCAGTTGGGGGCTCAATCAGCCCCAGCATTTT.

This clonotype qualifies as large. The CDR3 DNA follows: TGTGCCAGCAGCGTAGTGGACAGATCCTCCCAAGAGACCCAGTACTTC. Its translation: CASSVVDRSSQETQYF. The J gene is TRBJ2-5, the V gene TRBV9; TRBD1 might be the D (6 bases). The CDR3 extends over 16 amino acids. V lost 0 bases and J lost 1, with 13 bases in between. Germline V gives CDR1 SGDLS, CDR2 YYNGEE.

Sample share makes this clonotype medium-sized. The rearrangement uses TRBV28 and TRBJ2-3; no clear D. The CDR3 spans 14 residues. Germline assignment: CDR1 MDHEN and CDR2 SYDVKM. The V end was cut by 2 bases, the J end by 1 base, with 7 bases between. CDR3 region: CASSLAAGTDTQYF. The DNA for the CDR3 is TGTGCCAGCAGTTTAGCGGCCGGCACAGATACGCAGTATTTT.

In its sample, this clonotype ranks as medium-sized. This rearrangement joins TRBV30 to TRBJ2-2, with 8 positions matching TRBD1. The V segment lost 7 bases and the J segment 6 bases; nucleotides outside the gene matches: 7. The CDR3 loop spans 13 amino acids. Germline V gene sequence: CDR1 GTSNPN, CDR2 SVGIG (reference sequence). The CDR3 reads CASTGGMAGELFF. The CDR3 coding sequence is TGTGCCTCAACAGGGGGAATGGCCGGGGAGCTGTTTTTT.

Sample share makes this clonotype large (0.1 to 1%). CDR3 nucleotides: TGTGCCAGTAGTATGGCAGGGTATACTGAAGCTTTCTTT. It translates to CASSMAGYTEAFF. The chain recombines TRBV19 with TRBJ1-1; D perhaps matches TRBD1 (5 bases). Deletions cut 3 bases from V and 5 bases from J, with 10 bases between. Germline V lookup: CDR1 LNHDA, CDR2 SQIVND (reference sequence). The CDR3 loop spans 13 amino acids.

This clonotype is categorized as large. The chain has TRBV19 and TRBJ1-1; no clear D. CDR1 is LNHDA and CDR2 is SQIVND in the germline V gene (reference sequence). The CDR3 contains 15 residues. Trimming shortened V by 0 bases and J by 0 bases, and 8 bases separated the two germline ends. In DNA form, the CDR3 reads TGTGCCAGTAGTATAGAGGCCAGGATGAACACTGAAGCTTTCTTT. Its translation: CASSIEARMNTEAFF. The whole variable domain, filled in from reference TRBV19 and TRBJ1-1, reads DGGITQSPKYLFRKEGQNVTLSCEQNLNHDAMYWYRQDPGQGLRLIYYSQIVNDFQKGDIAEGYSVSREKKESFPLTVTSAQKNPTAFYLCASSIEARMNTEAFFGQGTRLTVV.

This clonotype is large in the sample. The CDR3 nucleotides are TGTGCCAGTAGTTTTGGGAAGAACACTGAAGCTTTCTTT. It yields the protein CASSFGKNTEAFF. The V and J genes are TRBV19 and TRBJ1-1; D remains ambiguous. V lost 5 bases, J lost 1 base, and 8 bases lay in between. The germline V gene has CDR1 LNHDA and CDR2 SQIVND (reference sequence). The CDR3 covers 13 residues. The variable domain in full, with the rest retrieved from reference TRBV19 and TRBJ1-1, is DGGITQSPKYLFRKEGQNVTLSCEQNLNHDAMYWYRQDPGQGLRLIYYSQIVNDFQKGDIAEGYSVSREKKESFPLTVTSAQKNPTAFYLCASSFGKNTEAFFGQGTRLTVV.

This clonotype was counted a few times. This chain joins TRBV12-3 or TRBV12-4 and TRBJ2-2; D call uncertain. The length of the CDR3 is 11 residues. Deletions cut 3 bases from V and 7 bases from J, with 3 bases between. The CDR3 bases are TGTGCCAGCAGTTTGATCGGGGAGCTGTTTTTT. Amino acid sequence: CASSLIGELFF.

This clonotype is classed as large. The genes are TRBV9 and TRBJ2-7; either TRBD1 or TRBD2 may fit D (5 bases each). This CDR3 is 13 amino acids long. V lost 3 bases and J 3 bases, leaving 10 bases between the germline ends. Per the germline V gene, CDR1 is SGDLS and CDR2 is YYNGEE. The CDR3 region has the DNA TGTGCCAGCAGCGAGGGGACGGGCTACGAGCAGTACTTC. This sequence encodes CASSEGTGYEQYF.

This clonotype is large (0.1 to 1%) by share. The chain recombines TRBV28 with TRBJ2-7, with D possibly TRBD1 on 5 matching bases. CDR3 length equals 12 residues. V was shortened by 6 bases and J by 4 bases, with 10 bases between the two germline ends. Germline V CDR1 and CDR2: MDHEN, SYDVKM. The CDR3 nucleotides read TGTGCCAGCAGAACGACAGCGTACGAGCAGTACTTC. Residues: CASRTTAYEQYF. Variable domain in full (rest from reference TRBV28 and TRBJ2-7): DVKVTQSSRYLVKRTGEKVFLECVQDMDHENMFWYRQDPGLGLRLIYFSYDVKMKEKGDIPEGYSVSREKKERFSLILESASTNQTSMYLCASRTTAYEQYFGPGTRLTVT.

Judged by abundance, this clonotype is large. The V and J genes are TRBV5-1 and TRBJ2-3; 13 bases agree with TRBD2. Germline V gene sequence: CDR1 SGHRS, CDR2 YFSETQ. With V trimmed by 4 bases and J by 6 bases, 5 bases remained unmatched. The length of the CDR3 is 15 residues. The CDR3 loop is CASSLGTSGKDTQYF. The DNA of the CDR3 is TGCGCCAGCAGCCTAGGGACTAGCGGGAAGGATACGCAGTATTTT. Supplemented by reference TRBV5-1 and TRBJ2-3, the full variable domain reads KAGVTQTPRYLIKTRGQQVTLSCSPISGHRSVSWYQQTPGQGLQFLFEYFSETQRNKGNFPGRFSGRQFSNSRSEMNVSTLELGDSALYLCASSLGTSGKDTQYFGPGTRLTVL.

Relative to its sample, this clonotype is large. The V call is TRBV9, the J call TRBJ1-6; possibly TRBD1 for D (5 bases). The CDR3 contains 17 residues. V lost 0 bases to trimming and J lost 5 bases, with 15 bases between them. CDR1 SGDLS and CDR2 YYNGEE come from the germline V gene. As DNA, the CDR3 is TGTGCCAGCAGCGTAGTTCCCTGGGGGGAGGATAATTCACCCCTCCACTTT. It translates to CASSVVPWGEDNSPLHF.

By its share, this clonotype is large. V and J are TRBV29-1 and TRBJ2-1; D is perhaps TRBD1 (5 bases). CDR1 and CDR2 from the germline V gene are SQVTM and ANQGSEA. The CDR3 consists of 11 residues. V was trimmed by 4 bases and J by 6 bases, leaving 7 bases between them. The CDR3 region has the DNA TGCAGCGTTGTAGGGGCCAATGAGCAGTTCTTC. This sequence encodes CSVVGANEQFF.

This clonotype is categorized as large. The chain is built from TRBV27 and TRBJ2-6; TRBD2 might be the D (5 bases). V gave up 3 bases and J gave up 0 bases, with 9 bases separating them. CDR1 and CDR2 (germline): MNHEY, SMNVEV (reference sequence). The CDR3 sequence is 16 residues long. CDR3 protein: CASSLGRISGANVLTF. DNA for the CDR3: TGTGCCAGCAGTTTGGGGAGAATCTCTGGGGCCAACGTCCTGACTTTC.

By frequency in the sample, this clonotype is medium-sized. The CDR3 DNA is TGCAGCGTCTGGACGACGGGAGAGACCCAGTACTTC. Translating it yields CSVWTTGETQYF. The J gene is TRBJ2-5, the V gene TRBV29-1; D is uncertain. V lost 6 bases and J 4 bases, leaving 12 bases between the germline ends. Germline-derived CDR1 and CDR2 are SQVTM and ANQGSEA. The length of the CDR3 is 12 residues.

This clonotype qualifies as large. The chain links TRBV7-3 to TRBJ2-2; a possible D gene is TRBD1 (6 bases). Germline V CDR1 and CDR2: SGHTA, FQGTGA. The CDR3 sequence is 16 residues long. Trimming took off 5 bases at V and 2 bases at J, with 15 bases between the two ends. This chain's CDR3 is CASSPTPQGNTGELFF. For the CDR3, the DNA is TGTGCCAGCAGCCCGACCCCACAGGGAAACACCGGGGAGCTGTTTTTT.

With respect to this clonotype: A clone one base away is much larger, so this may be a read error. The V gene is TRBV19, the J gene TRBJ2-6, with unresolved D. The CDR3 consists of 15 residues. V lost 0 bases to trimming and J lost 0 bases, with 3 bases between them. Germline V CDR1 and CDR2: LNHDA, SQIVND (reference sequence). The CDR3 sequence: CASSIETSGANVLTF. DNA for the CDR3: TGTGCCAGTAGTATAGAGACCTCTGGGGCCAACGTCCTGACTTTC.

Within the sample, this clonotype is medium-sized. The chain links TRBV19 to TRBJ2-7; D is perhaps TRBD2 (6 bases). V lost 6 bases, J lost 4 bases, and 13 bases lay in between. This CDR3 spans 13 amino acids. Germline V gives CDR1 LNHDA, CDR2 SQIVND (reference sequence). CDR3 loop: CASSDSGGYEQYF. The CDR3 nucleotides read TGTGCCAGTAGCGACAGTGGGGGGTACGAGCAGTACTTC.

This clonotype ranks as large. V usage is TRBV27 and J usage is TRBJ1-1; 9 positions match TRBD1. The junction had 4 bases not matched to a gene; V was cut back by 5 bases and J by 0 bases. The CDR3 loop spans 15 amino acids. Germline assignment: CDR1 MNHEY and CDR2 SMNVEV (reference sequence). The CDR3 protein is CASSLTGGMNTEAFF. CDR3 DNA sequence: TGTGCCAGCAGTCTGACAGGGGGTATGAACACTGAAGCTTTCTTT.

Relative to its sample, this clonotype is large (0.1 to 1%). The chain couples TRBV5-4 to TRBJ1-1; D is ambiguous. The ends were cut back, 2 bases at V and 6 bases at J, with 14 bases in the middle. The CDR3 length is 14 residues. Germline V lookup: CDR1 SGHNT, CDR2 YYREEE (reference sequence). CDR3 DNA sequence: TGTGCCAGCAGCTTCATGGGGAGCCCCCCTGAAGCTTTCTTT. Its translation is CASSFMGSPPEAFF.

This clonotype has just a few counts. The gene calls are TRBV19 and TRBJ1-1, with 10 positions matching TRBD1. The CDR3 contains 14 residues. Looked up from germline, CDR1 is LNHDA and CDR2 is SQIVND (reference sequence). Trimming removed 5 bases from V and 5 bases from J; junction bases left unmatched: 5. The CDR3 DNA follows: TGTGCCAGTAGTTCCCCGGACAGGGGGACTGAAGCTTTCTTT. Translation: CASSSPDRGTEAFF.

Within the sample, this clonotype is medium-sized (0.01 to 0.1%). The chain couples TRBV21-1 to TRBJ2-6; no DNA check was done on the table's D call, TRBD1. TRBV21-1 is a known pseudogene. This CDR3 has 14 residues. CDR3 DNA sequence: TGTGCCAGCAGCGGCAGCCCCGGGGCCAACGTCCTGACTTTC. Encoded protein: CASSGSPGANVLTF.

In this sample, this clonotype is medium-sized. The chain couples TRBV19 to TRBJ2-4, with 7 positions matching TRBD1. V was pared by 8 bases and J by 3 bases, with 1 base of the junction left unmatched. Per germline, CDR1 LNHDA and CDR2 SQIVND (reference sequence). The CDR3 length is 12 residues. The CDR3 DNA follows: TGTGCCAGTTGGGACAGCAAAAACATTCAGTACTTC. Amino acid sequence: CASWDSKNIQYF. The full variable domain, with the rest looked up from reference TRBV19 and TRBJ2-4, is DGGITQSPKYLFRKEGQNVTLSCEQNLNHDAMYWYRQDPGQGLRLIYYSQIVNDFQKGDIAEGYSVSREKKESFPLTVTSAQKNPTAFYLCASWDSKNIQYFGAGTRLSVL.

This clonotype is labeled medium-sized (0.01 to 0.1%). The V and J genes are TRBV5-4 and TRBJ2-1; 12 bases align to TRBD2. The V segment lost 0 bases and the J segment 8 bases; nucleotides outside the gene matches: 3. The germline V gene encodes CDR1 SGHNT and CDR2 YYREEE (reference sequence). CDR3 length: 15 amino acids. The CDR3 region has the DNA TGTGCCAGCAGCTTGGAACTAGCGGGGGGCTATGAGCAGTTCTTC. Translation gives CASSLELAGGYEQFF. The full variable domain, rest sourced from reference TRBV5-4 and TRBJ2-1, is ETGVTQSPTHLIKTRGQQVTLRCSSQSGHNTVSWYQQALGQGPQFIFQYYREEENGRGNFPPRFSGLQFPNYSSELNVNALELDDSALYLCASSLELAGGYEQFFGPGTRLTVL.

By its share, this clonotype is medium-sized (0.01 to 0.1%). The chain uses TRBV19 and TRBJ1-5; no reliable D call. Trimming left V 9 bases short and J 9 bases short, with 9 bases between. Germline V gives CDR1 LNHDA, CDR2 SQIVND (reference sequence). The CDR3 loop spans 10 amino acids. CDR3 in DNA: TGTGCCAGCCGCCTCGGGCCCCAGCATTTT. It codes for CASRLGPQHF.

Judged by abundance, this clonotype is large (0.1 to 1%). The rearrangement joins TRBV2 to TRBJ2-1; 9 nucleotides match TRBD1. V shed 8 bases and J 6 bases; nucleotides not matched to a gene: 5. CDR3 size: 13 residues. Germline V gene data show CDR1 as SNHLY and CDR2 as FYNNEI. The DNA for the CDR3 is TGTGCCAGCGACGGGACAGGGCGCAATGAGCAGTTCTTC. Residues: CASDGTGRNEQFF.